This entry concerns a single T cell receptor (beta chain). V was pared by 2 bases and J by 4 bases, with 6 bases between. This CDR3 is 13 amino acids long. This entry belongs to a study of blood T cell repertoires in COVID-19. Study-level background: COVID-19 samples, acute and convalescent, were from the United States, Italy and Spain. T cells, B-cell-depleted T cells, or PBMCs provided the cDNA or gDNA that served as material.

Some clones are missing from TCRdb's copy, which holds only in-frame ones; the method was immunoSEQ multiplex PCR. The sample records under 40,000 clones, more than 90% being singletons. Sequencing was carried out using peripheral blood. The receptor was isolated from a man aged 60 to 69 with active or convalescent COVID-19. V and J are TRBV12-3 or TRBV12-4 and TRBJ1-5; a possible D gene is TRBD1 (5 bases). In nucleotides, the CDR3 is TGTGCCAGCAGTTTAAGGGGAAATCAGCCCCAGCATTTT. It specifies CASSLRGNQPQHF.